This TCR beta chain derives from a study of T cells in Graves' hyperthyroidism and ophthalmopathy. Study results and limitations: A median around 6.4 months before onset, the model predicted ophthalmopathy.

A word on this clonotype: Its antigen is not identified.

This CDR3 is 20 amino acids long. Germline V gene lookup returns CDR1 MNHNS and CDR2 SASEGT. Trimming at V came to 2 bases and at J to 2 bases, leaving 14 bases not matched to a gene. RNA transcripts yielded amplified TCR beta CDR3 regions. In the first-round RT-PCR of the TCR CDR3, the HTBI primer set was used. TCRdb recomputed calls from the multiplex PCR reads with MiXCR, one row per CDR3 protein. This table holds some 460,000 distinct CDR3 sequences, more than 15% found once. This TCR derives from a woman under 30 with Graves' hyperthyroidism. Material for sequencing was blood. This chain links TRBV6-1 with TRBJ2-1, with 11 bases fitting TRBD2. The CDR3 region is CASSEYISALAGGAYNEQFF. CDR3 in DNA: TGTGCCAGCAGTGAATACATAAGTGCCCTAGCGGGAGGCGCCTACAATGAGCAGTTCTTC.